Described below is a single TCR beta chain sequence and its context. No cognate antigen has been identified for it. No much larger clone exists at a distance of one base, and base qualities are not known. The source of the sample is a study of T cell responses to AZD1222 COVID-19 vaccine listed by TCRdb under 2021. Describing the broader study: TCR sequencing covered 230 or so trial participants: 207 given two doses of AZD1222 and around 26 given two doses of MenACWY control vaccine. Trial participants were enrolled by age into 18-55, 56-69 and 70-plus year subgroups, with roughly 160, 29 and 62 TCR-sequenced participants respectively.

Here is what the overall study found, with its caveats: Conclusions about previously exposed vaccinees are limited because only six or seven AZD1222 recipients were SARS-CoV-2 seropositive at baseline. Because no samples from the day 14 peak response were available, repertoires could be characterized only after the peak T cell response. Nearly half of unique spike-specific TCRs reportedly recognized epitopes outside regions mutated in the B.1.351 and B.1.1.7 variants. The vaccine-associated CD4 TCRs covered the entire spike protein, and the dominant responses fell in regions 160-218 and 743-854. After two AZD1222 doses, both the breadth and the depth of spike-specific TCRs were significantly higher than at day 0 and than in MenACWY recipients. The 56-69-year group was small, and its depth increase did not reach significance, likely because of low power. Most participants were white British and females outnumbered males, and the authors suggested that clonal diversity may have been underestimated.

The CDR3 regions of human TCRbeta chains were subjected to immunosequencing. The authors' pipeline ran thus. TCRs in the repertoires were matched against a reference library of SARS-CoV-2-specific TCRs that had been generated with the MIRA antigen-specificity platform. Breadth was defined as the fraction of unique TCRs that were SARS-CoV-2-associated, and depth was defined as the fraction of total T cells that were SARS-CoV-2-associated. Using the MIRA data, each spike-specific TCR was assigned both to the spike region to which the TCR was reactive and to a CD4 or CD8 class. Log10-transformed breadth and depth values were compared by one-way ANOVA with Sidak's multiple comparisons tests. The immuneACCESS repertoire file appears here via TCRdb, limited to in-frame rearrangements. These files lack a portion of the clones; in checked studies, under half of the deficit traces to unresolved V genes, and the cause of the others is not known. From that table come the V and J calls and clone size; the DNA was used to work out D and trimming. The sample data list 110,000 or so clones, and approximately 90% of these were observed just once. The ten most abundant clones make up approximately 3.1% of the sample.

The time point label for this specimen denotes: baseline before first vaccination. The sample's treatment or condition label, decoded: meningococcal conjugate vaccine given as trial control. Samples from vaccinated people were obtained from the UK trials COV001 and COV002, which included a single-blind randomized controlled phase 2/3 trial of AZD1222 (ChAdOx1 nCoV-19) in healthy adults. For TCRbeta chain sequencing, PBMC samples were collected from trial participants at day 0 and at day 28 after the second dose. Based on the germline V gene, the CDR1 and CDR2 sequences are MNHEY and SVGAGI. V and J are trimmed by 5 bases and 3 bases, and the gene matches miss 9 bases of the junction. Inclusive of the bounding cysteine and phenylalanine, the CDR3 is 15 residues long. Of all the DNA, just the CDR3 is kept, 45 bases in frame from base 1.

The sample in question was peripheral blood, obtained on day 0 of MenACWY control vaccination. This TCR derives from an adult in good health. The V gene is TRBV6-5 and the J gene is TRBJ2-7, with 8 bases matching TRBD1. The CDR3: CASSPQGQGLYEQYF. The base sequence is TGTGCCAGCAGTCCCCAAGGACAGGGCCTCTACGAGCAGTACTTC.